This TCR beta chain is from a study of siplizumab effects on memory and regulatory T cells. A note on this clone: Its specificity is unknown.

Study-level points and caveats: In siplizumab conditions, mappable alloreactive CD4+ clones averaged approximately 75% Treg-derived, against 25% to 30% in controls. Siplizumab, the agent tested, significantly reduced alloreactive sequences traceable to unstimulated CD4+ memory cells.

Germline-derived CDR1 and CDR2 are LNHDA and SQIVND (reference sequence). This CDR3 region has 14 residues. The trim removed 9 bases at V and 5 bases at J, leaving 5 bases unmatched. Here immunoSEQ multiplex PCR was the method, and the copy in TCRdb shows in-frame clones only, minus some. The data show about 100,000 clones, 85% to 95% seen once. The sequence came from a human donor in good health. The sample was non-Treg CD4+ T cells sorted from blood. This chain links TRBV19 with TRBJ2-1, with TRBD2 identical over 12 bases. CDR3 in DNA: TGTGCCAGCACTAGGACTAGCGGGAACAATGAGCAGTTCTTC. Translating it yields CASTRTSGNNEQFF.